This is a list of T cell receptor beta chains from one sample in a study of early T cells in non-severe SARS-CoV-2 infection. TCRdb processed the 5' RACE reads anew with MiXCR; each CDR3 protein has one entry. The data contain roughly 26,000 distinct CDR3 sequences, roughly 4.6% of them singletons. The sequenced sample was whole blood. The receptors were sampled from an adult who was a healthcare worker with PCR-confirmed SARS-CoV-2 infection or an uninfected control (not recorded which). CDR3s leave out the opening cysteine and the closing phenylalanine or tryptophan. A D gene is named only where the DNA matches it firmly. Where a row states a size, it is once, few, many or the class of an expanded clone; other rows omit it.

ASLGGSTDTQY	TRBV12-3/TRBV12-4	TRBJ2-3	many	TRBD2
ASSLGLQETQY	TRBV5-8	TRBJ2-5	many	NA
ASSPTGGSTKNIQY	TRBV19	TRBJ2-4	many	NA
ASSFRGQPQH	TRBV27	TRBJ1-5	medium-sized	NA
ASSSRDRGLHEQY	TRBV6-6	TRBJ2-7	many	TRBD1
ASSQVTGLYGYT	TRBV4-1	TRBJ1-2	many	TRBD1
ASSQEGAGANVLT	TRBV3-1	TRBJ2-6	many	NA
ASSLGTGHGYT	TRBV5-1	TRBJ1-2	many	TRBD1
SASLRGTYEQY	TRBV20-1	TRBJ2-7	many	TRBD1
ASRGLPAKNIQY	TRBV5-1	TRBJ2-4	many	NA
ASRKQGANYNEQF	TRBV11-2	TRBJ2-1	many	TRBD1
SVEDRNRFQETQY	TRBV29-1	TRBJ2-5	NA	NA
STRATQETQY	TRBV20-1	TRBJ2-5	NA	NA
ASRQSGGTAEAF	TRBV6-6	TRBJ1-1	many	NA
ASSQEGTGYYEQY	TRBV4-1	TRBJ2-7	many	TRBD1
ASSGQGDGYT	TRBV18	TRBJ1-2	few	NA
ASREQETQY	TRBV6-2/TRBV6-3	TRBJ2-5	few	NA
SARRDSSYEQY	TRBV20-1	TRBJ2-7	NA	TRBD1
ASRFRDSVLH	TRBV11-2	TRBJ1-6	many	TRBD1
ASSYAGVGELF	TRBV6-5	TRBJ2-2	many	NA
ASSQEWSGEKLF	TRBV14	TRBJ1-4	many	NA
ASSWGTGLNEKLF	TRBV5-1	TRBJ1-4	many	TRBD1
SARSSGGTDTQY	TRBV20-1	TRBJ2-3	many	TRBD2
SALLGTEAF	TRBV20-1	TRBJ1-1	many	NA
SVEGRGTSTDTQY	TRBV29-1	TRBJ2-3	medium-sized	TRBD2
AIMWEANTEAF	TRBV10-3	TRBJ1-1	NA	NA
ASSLAGVVYNEQF	TRBV7-2	TRBJ2-1	many	NA
ASSPKLAGGPYEQY	TRBV7-9	TRBJ2-7	NA	TRBD2
ATSITANTEAF	TRBV15	TRBJ1-1	many	NA
ASSQTSGVYGEQF	TRBV4-2	TRBJ2-1	few	TRBD2
ASSSRWGQGTDTQY	TRBV11-3	TRBJ2-3	NA	TRBD1
ASGQGATGELF	TRBV6-4	TRBJ2-2	many	TRBD1
ASSGSTASYGYT	TRBV2	TRBJ1-2	medium-sized	NA